This is a list of T cell receptor beta chains from one sample in a study of shared clonotypes between healthy human individuals. Measured with immunoSEQ multiplex PCR; TCRdb has only the in-frame clones, and not every one. The table records around 1.1 million clones, around 78% of them present only once. The material sequenced was memory CD4+ T cells from PBMCs. These receptors were obtained from a man between 18 and 29 years old in good health. Some clones in this sample may be carry-over from other donors' samples. Each CDR3 is given with its conserved first and last residue. A D gene is named only where the DNA matches it firmly. Not every row has a clone size; where given, it reads once, few, many or a size class.

len | j_gene | abundance | v_gene | d_gene | CDR3aa | CDR3nt
12 | TRBJ2-3 | . | TRBV6-6 | . | CASSPPGDTQYF | TGTGCCAGCAGCCCCCCCGGGGATACGCAGTATTTT
16 | TRBJ1-3 | . | TRBV15 | . | CATSRGHMGVENTIYF | TGTGCCACCAGCAGAGGCCATATGGGGGTAGAAAACACCATATATTTT
17 | TRBJ2-3 | . | TRBV9 | TRBD2 | CASSVALAGGPTDTQYF | TGTGCCAGCAGCGTAGCATTAGCGGGAGGCCCTACAGATACGCAGTATTTT
13 | TRBJ1-2 | once | TRBV27 | . | CASRLTGGHGYTF | TGTGCCAGCAGACTAACAGGAGGCCATGGCTACACCTTC
13 | TRBJ1-3 | . | TRBV28 | . | CATAGSSGNTIYF | TGTGCCACCGCAGGGTCAAGTGGAAACACCATATATTTT
15 | TRBJ1-2 | . | TRBV4-1 | . | CASSQGADSNYGYTF | TGCGCCAGCAGCCAGGGGGCAGATTCTAACTATGGCTACACCTTC
17 | TRBJ2-3 | . | TRBV7-6 | TRBD2 | CASSLGGLAGGLDTQYF | TGTGCCAGCAGCTTAGGGGGACTAGCGGGAGGATTAGATACGCAGTATTTT
17 | TRBJ2-7 | . | TRBV9 | . | CASSVAPSKGTMYEQYF | TGTGCCAGCAGCGTAGCCCCCTCTAAAGGGACAATGTACGAGCAGTACTTC
14 | TRBJ2-5 | . | TRBV5-6 | . | CASSLVGAGETQYF | TGTGCCAGCAGCTTGGTGGGAGCCGGGGAGACCCAGTACTTC
14 | TRBJ1-4 | . | TRBV10-3 | . | CAIRPEGGNEKLFF | TGTGCCATCCGCCCGGAAGGGGGAAATGAAAAACTGTTTTTT
15 | TRBJ2-4 | . | TRBV10-3 | . | CAISESGTRTGVQYF | TGTGCCATCAGTGAGTCCGGGACTCGAACCGGGGTTCAGTACTTC
14 | TRBJ2-7 | . | TRBV6-5 | . | CATYKGPGTYEQYF | TGTGCCACCTATAAGGGACCGGGAACCTACGAGCAGTACTTC
17 | TRBJ1-4 | . | TRBV13 | TRBD1 | CASSRTGRGGTNEKLFF | TGTGCCAGCAGTCGGACAGGGCGGGGGGGAACTAATGAAAAACTGTTTTTT
14 | TRBJ2-1 | . | TRBV28 | TRBD1 | CASSFGQGGDEQFF | TGTGCCAGCAGTTTCGGACAGGGGGGGGATGAGCAGTTCTTC
14 | TRBJ2-3 | few | TRBV7-9 | . | CASSSIVRTDTQYF | TGTGCCAGCAGCTCCATAGTCCGCACAGATACGCAGTATTTT
13 | TRBJ1-2 | once | TRBV5-4 | . | CASSLDFGYGYTF | TGTGCCAGCAGCTTGGATTTCGGGTATGGCTACACCTTC
16 | TRBJ2-3 | . | TRBV21-1 | . | CASSRPTSGRYDTQYF | TGTGCCAGCAGCCGCCCGACTAGCGGGAGGTACGATACGCAGTATTTT
15 | TRBJ2-7 | . | TRBV28 | TRBD2 | CASSLKASGSNEQYF | TGTGCCAGCAGTTTAAAGGCTAGCGGGAGCAACGAGCAGTACTTC
16 | TRBJ1-2 | . | TRBV18 | . | CASSPPGSIANYGYTF | TGTGCCAGCTCACCCCCGGGCTCGATAGCTAACTATGGCTACACCTTC
15 | TRBJ2-7 | . | TRBV7-2 | TRBD2 | CASSPTGTSFYEQYF | TGTGCCAGCAGCCCGACCGGGACTAGTTTCTACGAGCAGTACTTC
15 | TRBJ2-3 | . | TRBV4-2 | TRBD2 | CASSQLAGEADTQYF | TGTGCCAGCAGCCAACTAGCGGGAGAAGCGGATACGCAGTATTTT
16 | TRBJ1-5 | . | TRBV28 | TRBD1 | CASSLRQGASNQPQHF | TGTGCCAGCAGTTTACGGCAGGGGGCTAGCAATCAGCCCCAGCATTTT
15 | TRBJ2-7 | few | TRBV15 | TRBD1 | CATSRDVQGSYEQYF | TGTGCCACCAGCAGAGATGTACAGGGGTCCTACGAGCAGTACTTC
15 | TRBJ1-1 | once | TRBV18 | TRBD1 | CASSPYGTGDTEAFF | TGTGCCAGCTCACCTTATGGAACAGGGGACACTGAAGCTTTCTTT
12 | TRBJ1-2 | . | TRBV28 | . | CASGVLHDGYTF | TGTGCCAGCGGGGTCCTTCACGATGGCTACACCTTC
13 | TRBJ1-3 | . | TRBV19 | . | CASSRMGGNTIYF | TGTGCCAGCTCACGGATGGGAGGAAACACCATATATTTT
15 | TRBJ2-7 | . | TRBV28 | . | CASSQSGKGAYEQYF | TGTGCCAGCAGCCAAAGCGGTAAAGGGGCCTACGAGCAGTACTTC
13 | TRBJ1-2 | . | TRBV7-5 | . | CVRSLAGDYGYTF | TGTGTCAGAAGCTTAGCAGGGGACTATGGCTACACCTTC
14 | TRBJ1-1 | . | TRBV28 | TRBD1 | CASRTGATNTEAFF | TGTGCCAGCAGGACAGGGGCAACGAACACTGAAGCTTTCTTT
17 | TRBJ1-3 | many | TRBV28 | . | CASTPRGQKLSGNTIYF | TGTGCCAGCACCCCTAGGGGTCAGAAGCTCTCTGGAAACACCATATATTTT
15 | TRBJ2-2 | once | TRBV6-1 | TRBD2 | CASSVTLAGSGELFF | TGTGCCAGCAGTGTTACACTAGCGGGGTCCGGGGAGCTGTTTTTT
17 | TRBJ2-3 | . | TRBV5-1 | TRBD2 | CASSSGLAGVQGGTQYF | TGCGCCAGCAGCTCGGGACTAGCGGGAGTTCAAGGCGGTACGCAGTATTTT
14 | TRBJ2-2 | . | TRBV5-1 | . | CASSPGPNTGELFF | TGCGCCAGCAGCCCGGGTCCCAACACCGGGGAGCTGTTTTTT
11 | TRBJ2-5 | . | TRBV20-1 | . | CSARNQETQYF | TGCAGTGCCCGGAATCAAGAGACCCAGTACTTC
11 | TRBJ1-2 | . | TRBV28 | . | CATSWGYGYTF | TGTGCCACTTCCTGGGGGTATGGCTACACCTTC